Below, 10 T cell receptor beta chains from the same sample are listed, as sequenced in a study of chemoradiotherapy in HPV16-positive cancers. Generated by immunoSEQ multiplex PCR, the TCRdb table keeps only in-frame clones and is missing some. Among around 870 clones listed, around nine tenths were seen once. The specimen comprised tumor tissue, sampled from a patient who underwent chemoradiotherapy. The origin of the receptors is a human donor with HPV-associated anogenital cancer.

This clone was counted a single time. CDR3: CASSSQTGGELFF. The CDR3 bases are TGTGCCAGCAGTTCTCAAACTGGCGGGGAGCTGTTTTTT. The chain recombines TRBV27 with TRBJ2-2, with D uncertain. This CDR3 is built from 13 residues. Germline V gene data show CDR1 as MNHEY and CDR2 as SMNVEV (reference sequence). The V gene lost 4 bases and the J gene lost 7 bases, with 10 bases spanning the gap.

The V and J genes are TRBV30 and TRBJ1-4; D gene unclear. The CDR3 spans 13 residues. V lost 2 bases and J 3 bases, leaving 7 bases between the germline ends. Germline V gene lookup returns CDR1 GTSNPN and CDR2 SVGIG (reference sequence). The CDR3 region is CAWSKGPNEKLFF. As DNA, the CDR3 is TGTGCCTGGAGTAAAGGGCCTAATGAAAAACTGTTTTTT. Filled out from reference TRBV30 and TRBJ1-4, the complete variable domain reads SQTIHQWPATLVQPVGSPLSLECTVEGTSNPNLYWYRQAAGRGLQLLFYSVGIGQISSEVPQNLSASRPQDRQFILSSKKLLLSDSGFYLCAWSKGPNEKLFFGSGTQLSVL.

V gene TRBV27 combines with J gene TRBJ2-3; D is unresolved. The CDR3 has 14 residues. V gave up 5 bases and J gave up 2 bases, with 11 bases separating them. Germline CDR1 is MNHEY and CDR2 is SMNVEV (reference sequence). CDR3 nucleotides: TGTGCCAGCAGTCAGATGTTCGTCACAGATACGCAGTATTTT. Residues: CASSQMFVTDTQYF.

The chain has TRBV7-2 and TRBJ1-1; no clear D gene. The ends were cut back, 0 bases at V and 0 bases at J, with 5 bases in the middle. In germline, CDR1 is SGHTA, CDR2 FQGNSA. The CDR3 length is 14 residues. This CDR3 is CASSLAQLNTEAFF. As DNA, the CDR3 is TGTGCCAGCAGCTTAGCACAGCTGAACACTGAAGCTTTCTTT.

This chain connects TRBV6-1 to TRBJ1-5; 8 bases match TRBD1. Looked up from germline, CDR1 is MNHNS and CDR2 is SASEGT. The CDR3 contains 15 residues. V gave up 6 bases and J gave up 7 bases; unmatched junction bases: 11. The CDR3 nucleotides are TGTGCCAGCAGAGTCACTGACAGGGGATGGCAGCCCCAGCATTTT. Its translation: CASRVTDRGWQPQHF.

The rearrangement links TRBV19 to TRBJ1-5, with 9 bases matching TRBD1. The CDR3 runs 15 residues. V was pared by 7 bases and J by 1 base, with 5 bases of the junction left unmatched. Germline-derived CDR1 and CDR2 are LNHDA and SQIVND (reference sequence). The CDR3 nucleotides are TGTGCCAGTATCGGGACAGGGACCAGCAATCAGCCCCAGCATTTT. Encoded protein: CASIGTGTSNQPQHF.

The chain recombines TRBV5-1 with TRBJ2-2; no reliable D call. CDR3 size: 14 residues. Germline values: CDR1 SGHRS, CDR2 YFSETQ. The germline V and J ends were trimmed by 4 bases and 2 bases, with 9 bases remaining between them. The CDR3 DNA is TGCGCCAGCAGCCCCCTTCCCAACACCGGGGAGCTGTTTTTT. Translated, it gives CASSPLPNTGELFF.

The V call is TRBV7-2, the J call TRBJ2-5; D is unresolved. V gave up 1 base and J gave up 5 bases, with 20 bases separating them. The CDR3 runs to 17 residues. Germline assignment: CDR1 SGHTA and CDR2 FQGNSA. CDR3 in DNA: TGTGCCAGCAGCTTAGGGGGTATGAAGAACCCAGTGGAGACCCAGTACTTC. It codes for CASSLGGMKNPVETQYF.

The chain is built from TRBV5-1 and TRBJ2-7, with a possible D match to TRBD1 (5 bases). This CDR3 contains 12 residues. Germline V gene data show CDR1 as SGHRS and CDR2 as YFSETQ. V lost 1 base and J lost 4, with 6 bases in between. The CDR3 DNA follows: TGCGCCAGCAGCTTGACAGGTTACGAGCAGTACTTC. Its translation is CASSLTGYEQYF.

This clone was found once. The chain recombines TRBV5-4 with TRBJ2-1; maybe TRBD1 (6 bases). Per germline, CDR1 SGHNT and CDR2 YYREEE (reference sequence). The V gene lost 0 bases and the J gene lost 7 bases, with 14 bases spanning the gap. There are 15 residues in the CDR3. CDR3 amino acids: CASSLGTLGANEQFF. For the CDR3, the DNA is TGTGCCAGCAGCTTGGGGACCCTGGGGGCTAATGAGCAGTTCTTC.